These 2 T cell receptor beta chains were all obtained from the same sample, sequenced in a study of CD8+CD57+ T cells in acquired aplastic anemia. The authors sequenced patients whose flow cytometry had shown CD8+CD57+ cell expansion. TCR beta VDJ combinations and CDR3 sequences were profiled from genomic DNA. TCRdb ran MiXCR on the reads and lists one entry per CDR3 protein. The table records some 170,000 distinct CDR3 sequences, around half of them present only once. The sequencing input was sorted CD4+, CD8+, or CD8+CD57+ T cells (not recorded which) from PBMCs. These receptors were collected from a human donor with aplastic anemia.

The table lists this clonotype with a count of one. The chain links TRBV24-1 to TRBJ1-5; weak D call: TRBD1 (5 bases). The V gene lost 6 bases and the J gene lost 2 bases, with 13 bases spanning the gap. Germline lookup yields CDR1 KGHDR and CDR2 SFDVKD. The CDR3 is 15 amino acids. In DNA, the CDR3 is TGTGCCACCAGTATAGTAGTGGGACGCAATCAGCCCCAGCATTTT. Encoded protein: CATSIVVGRNQPQHF.

This clonotype has at least ten counts. The chain joins TRBV7-8 to TRBJ1-1; D gene uncertain. In germline, CDR1 is SGHVS, CDR2 FQNEAQ. V gave up 1 base and J gave up 5 bases, with 8 bases separating them. The CDR3 is 13 residues long. The CDR3 nucleotides read TGTGCCAGCAGCTTAGATCTAAGAACTGAAGCTTTCTTT. Protein product: CASSLDLRTEAFF.